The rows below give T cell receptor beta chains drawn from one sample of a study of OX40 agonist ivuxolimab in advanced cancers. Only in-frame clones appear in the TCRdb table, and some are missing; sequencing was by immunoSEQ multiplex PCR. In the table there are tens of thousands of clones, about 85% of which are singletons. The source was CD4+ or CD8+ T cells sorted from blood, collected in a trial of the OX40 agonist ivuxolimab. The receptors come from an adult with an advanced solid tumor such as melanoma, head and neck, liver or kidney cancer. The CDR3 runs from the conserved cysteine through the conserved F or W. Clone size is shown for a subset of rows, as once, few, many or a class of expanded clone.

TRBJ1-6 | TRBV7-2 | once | CASSLLGSWSPLHF
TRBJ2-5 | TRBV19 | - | CASSMGGFRETQYF
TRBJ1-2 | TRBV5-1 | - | CASSSGQISTTNYGYTF
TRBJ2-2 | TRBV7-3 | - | CASSLRQNTGELFF
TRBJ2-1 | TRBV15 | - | CATSRVGAGGVYNEQFF
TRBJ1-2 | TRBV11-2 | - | CASSSGQRIDNGYTF
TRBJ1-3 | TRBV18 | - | CASSASEPSGNTIYF
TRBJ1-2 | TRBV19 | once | CASNQWAHGYTF
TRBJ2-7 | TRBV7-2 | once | CASSSIQGGSYEQYF
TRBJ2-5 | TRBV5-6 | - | CASSLDRFMETQYF
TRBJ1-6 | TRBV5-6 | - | CASSLEGSPLHF
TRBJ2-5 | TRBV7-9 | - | CASRRDQETQYF
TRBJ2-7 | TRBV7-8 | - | CASSFGTGGSYEQYF
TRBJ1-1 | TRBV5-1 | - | CASSLDPGVRTEAFF
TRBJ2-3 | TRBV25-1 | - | CASGRTDTQYF
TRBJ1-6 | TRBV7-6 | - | CASSVQGSNSPLHF
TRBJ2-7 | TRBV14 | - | CASSQGLAYEQYF
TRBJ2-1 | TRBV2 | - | CASSTTRYNEQFF